This T cell receptor beta chain was sequenced in a study of cytomegalovirus exposure and HLA in healthy donors. With respect to this clone: One junction end does not reproduce the germline sequence, and a read error may be involved.

PCR used 60 Vbeta primers and 13 Jbeta primers. Some clones are missing from TCRdb's copy, which holds only in-frame ones; the method was immunoSEQ multiplex PCR. In the table there are 150,000 to 200,000 clones, over 65% of which are singletons. The clonotype was recovered from a woman aged 40 to 50 in good health and CMV-seropositive. Input material: PBMCs.

The CDR3 reads CASSSLWGGNPEAFF. CDR3 DNA sequence: TGTGCCAGCAGTTCCCTGTGGGGGGGGAACCCTGAAGCTTTCTTT. The chain employs TRBV6-5 and TRBJ1-1; D possibly corresponds to TRBD1 (5 bases). The V gene's germline CDR1 is MNHEY and CDR2 SVGAGI. The CDR3 has 15 residues.